This entry is about one T cell receptor beta chain. The source of the sample is a study of blood T cell repertoires in COVID-19. Study-wide background: Two negative PCRs, clearance, or symptom resolution had been documented for recovered Cohort 3 donors. The samples span acute and convalescent COVID-19 from the United States, Italy and Spain.

Participant ages covered about 18 to 90 years across 24 US areas. The germline V gene encodes CDR1 SGHTS and CDR2 YDEGEE. The CDR3 totals 13 residues. V was trimmed by 3 bases and J by 0 bases, leaving 7 bases between them. Original data processing: Scientists estimated how many nucleated cells there were by amplifying reference gene primers. Using immunoSEQ multiplex PCR, the repertoire was profiled, and TCRdb retains in-frame clones only, with some absent. V and J calls and clone size come straight from that table; D and trimming were deduced from the DNA. The sample contains about 170,000 clones, 79% of which appear only once.

This clonotype was sampled from a woman in her sixties or seventies in a cohort exposed to, infected with or recovered from COVID-19 (not recorded which). The sample consisted of PBMCs or T cells enriched from blood (not recorded which). V usage is TRBV5-8 and J usage is TRBJ2-7; D gene unclear. The CDR3 sequence: CASSYGYSYEQYF. The CDR3 DNA follows: TGTGCCAGCAGCTACGGTTACTCCTACGAGCAGTACTTC.